Listed here are 30 T cell receptor beta chains from one sample, sequenced in a study of siplizumab effects on memory and regulatory T cells. Assay used: immunoSEQ multiplex PCR; TCRdb lists only in-frame clones, some missing. This sample has under 95,000 clones, with approximately 95% found just once. The material sequenced was non-Treg CD4+ T cells sorted from blood. These receptors all stem from a human donor in good health.

The gene calls are TRBV25-1 and TRBJ1-2, with D tentatively TRBD1 (5 bases). The CDR3 extends over 13 amino acids. CDR1 and CDR2 (germline): MGHDK, SYGVNS. Trimming shortened V by 3 bases and J by 6 bases, and 11 bases separated the two germline ends. In nucleotides, the CDR3 is TGTGCCAGCAGTGATAGGGACTTTCATGGCTACACCTTC. Encoded protein: CASSDRDFHGYTF.

V is TRBV6-5 and J is TRBJ2-1; 7 bases fit TRBD2. CDR1 and CDR2 from the germline V gene are MNHEY and SVGAGI. The V gene end was trimmed by 7 bases and the J gene end by 3 bases; junction bases not matched to a gene: 3. The CDR3 is made up of 13 amino acids. In DNA form, the CDR3 reads TGTGCCAGCAAACCGGGAGGCTACAATGAGCAGTTCTTC. The encoded protein is CASKPGGYNEQFF.

The J gene is TRBJ1-1, the V gene TRBV10-3; a possible D gene is TRBD1 (5 bases). Deletions cut 4 bases from V and 1 base from J, with 10 bases between. Germline CDR1 ENHRY, CDR2 SYGVKD. The CDR3 length is 14 residues. The CDR3 bases are TGTGCCATCAGTGGGACACCCAGGAACACTGAAGCTTTCTTT. Protein product: CAISGTPRNTEAFF.

The chain carries TRBV5-1 and TRBJ1-1; a weak D match, TRBD1 (6 bases). This CDR3 is built from 16 residues. V dropped 4 bases and J dropped 0 bases, with 16 bases sitting between them. The germline V gene encodes CDR1 SGHRS and CDR2 YFSETQ. The CDR3 nucleotides read TGCGCCAGCAGCCCCGGGACATTGGGTATGAACACTGAAGCTTTCTTT. This sequence encodes CASSPGTLGMNTEAFF.

CDR3 sequence (DNA): TGTGCCAGCAGTTACTCGCGGCAGAATCATTCACCCCTCCACTTT. Amino acid sequence: CASSYSRQNHSPLHF. The chain employs TRBV6-5 and TRBJ1-6; D is uncertain. The CDR3 has 15 residues. Per the germline V gene, CDR1 is MNHEY and CDR2 is SVGAGI. The V and J ends lost 0 bases and 8 bases respectively, with 11 bases between them.

The J gene is TRBJ1-1, the V gene TRBV6-4; D not resolved. The CDR3 totals 15 residues. V dropped 3 bases and J dropped 0 bases, with 11 bases sitting between them. The germline V gene encodes CDR1 MRHNA and CDR2 SNTAGT. The DNA of the CDR3 is TGTGCCAGCAGTGAGGATGCCGGCTTGAACACTGAAGCTTTCTTT. Translation: CASSEDAGLNTEAFF.

V usage is TRBV7-8 and J usage is TRBJ2-7, with D hard to call. Germline CDR1 is SGHVS and CDR2 is FQNEAQ. The CDR3 totals 15 residues. Trimming shortened V by 5 bases and J by 0 bases, and 14 bases separated the two germline ends. The CDR3 bases are TGTGCCAGCAGCCCGATGGAAGATAGCTCCTACGAGCAGTACTTC. Its translation: CASSPMEDSSYEQYF.

This sequence joins TRBV5-1 and TRBJ1-2; D remains unclear. Germline values: CDR1 SGHRS, CDR2 YFSETQ. The CDR3 extends over 14 amino acids. Trimming left V 4 bases short and J 4 bases short, with 14 bases between. The CDR3 DNA reads as TGCGCCAGCAGCCCCTCCGGACTGGGCTATGGCTACACCTTC. Translating gives CASSPSGLGYGYTF. Filled out from reference TRBV5-1 and TRBJ1-2, the complete variable domain reads KAGVTQTPRYLIKTRGQQVTLSCSPISGHRSVSWYQQTPGQGLQFLFEYFSETQRNKGNFPGRFSGRQFSNSRSEMNVSTLELGDSALYLCASSPSGLGYGYTFGSGTRLTVV.

The genes are TRBV11-2 and TRBJ2-5; 7 bases are shared with TRBD2. With V trimmed by 0 bases and J by 5 bases, 6 bases remained unmatched. Germline V gene data show CDR1 as SGHAT and CDR2 as FQNNGV. The CDR3 extends over 15 amino acids. CDR3 in DNA: TGTGCCAGCAGCTTAGACGGAGGGAGGGGTGAGACCCAGTACTTC. This sequence encodes CASSLDGGRGETQYF.

The chain recombines TRBV5-1 with TRBJ2-1; 11 nucleotides align to TRBD2. CDR3 length equals 17 residues. Germline CDR1 SGHRS, CDR2 YFSETQ. V was pared by 0 bases and J by 9 bases, with 11 bases of the junction left unmatched. CDR3 sequence reads: CASSLGGTSGNEGEQFF. The DNA of the CDR3 is TGCGCCAGCAGCTTGGGTGGGACTAGCGGAAACGAAGGTGAGCAGTTCTTC.

This chain joins TRBV30 and TRBJ1-6; unclear D gene. V was shortened by 2 bases and J by 0 bases, with 5 bases between the two germline ends. CDR1 and CDR2 from the germline V gene are GTSNPN and SVGIG (reference sequence). The CDR3 is 14 amino acids. CDR3 region: CAWSLSSYNSPLHF. The CDR3 bases are TGTGCCTGGAGTTTAAGCTCCTATAATTCACCCCTCCACTTT.

The rearrangement links TRBV5-1 to TRBJ2-2; TRBD1 might be the D (6 bases). Deletions cut 3 bases from V and 8 bases from J, with 17 bases between. CDR1 and CDR2 (germline): SGHRS, YFSETQ. This CDR3 is built from 15 residues. Written as DNA, the CDR3 is TGCGCCAGCAGCTCCGGACAGCCCGGTCCAGGGGAGCTGTTTTTT. Translated: CASSSGQPGPGELFF. Supplemented by reference TRBV5-1 and TRBJ2-2, the full variable domain reads KAGVTQTPRYLIKTRGQQVTLSCSPISGHRSVSWYQQTPGQGLQFLFEYFSETQRNKGNFPGRFSGRQFSNSRSEMNVSTLELGDSALYLCASSSGQPGPGELFFGEGSRLTVL.

This clone was recorded once. V is TRBV11-2 and J is TRBJ2-7; D is undetermined. The CDR3 runs to 17 residues. Trimming stripped 0 bases from V and 0 bases from J, with 15 bases between. Germline V CDR1 and CDR2: SGHAT, FQNNGV. This CDR3 reads CASSLDLGDHDSYEQYF. CDR3 DNA: TGTGCCAGCAGCTTAGATCTCGGTGACCACGACTCCTACGAGCAGTACTTC.

The chain couples TRBV6-5 to TRBJ1-1; D not resolved. This CDR3 contains 13 residues. V gave up 3 bases and J gave up 5 bases, with 10 bases separating them. Germline assignment: CDR1 MNHEY and CDR2 SVGAGI. CDR3 sequence: CASSYRPRTEAFF. DNA for the CDR3: TGTGCCAGCAGTTATAGGCCCCGGACTGAAGCTTTCTTT.

This chain joins TRBV5-1 and TRBJ1-3; 8 bases fit TRBD1. Trimming at V came to 0 bases and at J to 4 bases, leaving 6 bases not matched to a gene. This CDR3 comprises 16 residues. Germline V CDR1 and CDR2: SGHRS, YFSETQ. The CDR3, as DNA: TGCGCCAGCAGCTTGGCCGGACAGGGCGTAGGAAACACCATATATTTT. Protein product: CASSLAGQGVGNTIYF.

This chain uses TRBV9 with TRBJ2-1; D possibly corresponds to TRBD2 (5 bases). The CDR3 covers 15 residues. V shed 0 bases and J shed 3 bases, with 10 bases lying between them. Germline V gives CDR1 SGDLS, CDR2 YYNGEE. CDR3 sequence (DNA): TGTGCCAGCAGCGTAGCCAGTCGGGGCTACAATGAGCAGTTCTTC. This gives the protein CASSVASRGYNEQFF.

J is TRBJ2-7 and V is TRBV19; D is possibly TRBD2 (7 bases). The V gene's germline CDR1 is LNHDA and CDR2 SQIVND (reference sequence). V was cut by 3 bases and J by 3 bases, with 12 bases left in between. The CDR3 has 14 residues. The CDR3 reads CASSIVGGVYEQYF. As DNA, the CDR3 is TGTGCCAGTAGTATCGTAGGGGGGGTCTACGAGCAGTACTTC.

This rearrangement joins TRBV2 to TRBJ1-5, with D maybe TRBD1 (6 bases). V was shortened by 5 bases and J by 0 bases, with 11 bases between the two germline ends. Germline V gene lookup returns CDR1 SNHLY and CDR2 FYNNEI. This CDR3 spans 15 amino acids. CDR3 loop: CASSRSGDSNQPQHF. DNA for the CDR3: TGTGCCAGCAGTAGATCAGGGGATAGCAATCAGCCCCAGCATTTT.

This chain uses TRBV6-1 with TRBJ1-3; D is unresolved. The V end lost 6 bases, the J end lost 0 bases, and 12 bases lay between the germline ends. The CDR3 totals 15 residues. Per the germline V gene, CDR1 is MNHNS and CDR2 is SASEGT. CDR3 amino acids: CASSSGSHSGNTIYF. The CDR3 nucleotides are TGTGCCAGCAGCTCCGGGTCCCACTCTGGAAACACCATATATTTT.

This clone was counted once. V gene TRBV6-5 combines with J gene TRBJ2-5, with 8 bases aligning to TRBD1. The DNA matches TRBJ2-7 better at its end, which makes the J call doubtful. The CDR3 totals 15 residues. Per the germline V gene, CDR1 is MNHEY and CDR2 is SVGAGI. This chain's CDR3 is CASSYSTGAVYEQYF. CDR3 in DNA: TGTGCCAGCAGTTACTCGACAGGGGCTGTCTACGAGCAGTACTTC.

The chain is built from TRBV15 and TRBJ2-7; 10 bases line up with TRBD2. Germline assignment: CDR1 LNHNV and CDR2 YYDKDF (reference sequence). The CDR3 totals 18 residues. J was trimmed by 6 bases and V by 4 bases; bases with no gene match: 18. CDR3 sequence: CATSTGGVIAGGLTEQYF. CDR3 nucleotides: TGTGCCACCAGCACGGGGGGCGTAATAGCGGGAGGACTGACCGAGCAGTACTTC.

The chain is built from TRBV14 and TRBJ1-1, with D uncertain. V was pared by 1 base and J by 5 bases, with 8 bases between. The CDR3 extends over 13 amino acids. Germline V gives CDR1 SGHDN, CDR2 FVKESK. The chain's CDR3 is CASSQARGTEAFF. For the CDR3, the DNA is TGTGCCAGCAGCCAAGCTCGAGGAACTGAAGCTTTCTTT.

V and J are TRBV5-5 and TRBJ1-4; D gene uncertain. V gave up 0 bases and J gave up 7 bases, with 7 bases separating them. Germline values: CDR1 SGHKS, CDR2 YYEKEE (reference sequence). The CDR3 sequence is 13 residues long. CDR3 sequence: CASSLALSEKLFF. The CDR3 DNA sequence: TGTGCCAGCAGCTTGGCCTTGAGTGAAAAACTGTTTTTT.

The chain has TRBV5-4 and TRBJ1-2; 7 bases map to TRBD1. CDR1 is SGHNT and CDR2 is YYREEE in the germline V gene (reference sequence). J gave up 3 bases and V 4 bases, and 6 bases lay outside the gene matches. The CDR3 runs to 14 residues. The CDR3 DNA follows: TGTGCCAGCAGCACCCGGGACAGCGACTATGGCTACACCTTC. As protein: CASSTRDSDYGYTF.

The rearrangement links TRBV6-1 to TRBJ2-7; 7 bases are a match to TRBD2. CDR3 length equals 15 residues. CDR1 and CDR2 (germline): MNHNS, SASEGT. The V segment lost 1 base and the J segment 6 bases; nucleotides outside the gene matches: 9. The CDR3 DNA sequence: TGTGCCAGCAGTGAAGTTCGGGGGGTGTGGGGCGAGCAGTACTTC. Residues: CASSEVRGVWGEQYF.

This chain uses TRBV7-8 with TRBJ1-2; TRBD1 matches 7 bases. There are 15 residues in the CDR3. CDR1 and CDR2 (germline): SGHVS, FQNEAQ. Trimming at V came to 3 bases and at J to 8 bases, leaving 12 bases not matched to a gene. CDR3 sequence reads: CASSFPFGGTDGYTF. CDR3 in DNA: TGTGCCAGCAGCTTCCCCTTTGGGGGGACAGACGGCTACACCTTC.

The V and J genes are TRBV7-8 and TRBJ2-3; 14 positions agree with TRBD2. The germline CDR1 and CDR2 sequences are SGHVS and FQNEAQ. The CDR3 spans 17 residues. V dropped 5 bases and J dropped 4; count of bases not matched to a gene: 8. CDR3 protein: CASSLRTSGGWSDTQYF. CDR3 nucleotide sequence: TGTGCCAGCAGCCTTAGGACTAGCGGGGGGTGGTCAGATACGCAGTATTTT.

This chain joins TRBV18 and TRBJ1-4; 9 bases are shared with TRBD1. The CDR3 is made up of 17 amino acids. V was clipped by 6 bases and J by 6 bases; unmatched bases: 14. Germline CDR1 is KGHSH and CDR2 is LQKENI. CDR3 loop: CASSRQTGGDAYEKLFF. The CDR3 DNA reads as TGTGCCAGCTCCCGGCAAACAGGGGGCGACGCTTATGAAAAACTGTTTTTT.

The V and J genes are TRBV4-1 and TRBJ1-2, with D uncertain. The V and J ends lost 4 bases and 6 bases respectively, with 12 bases between them. The CDR3 is 13 amino acids. Germline CDR1 is MGHRA and CDR2 is YSYEKL. CDR3 sequence (DNA): TGCGCCAGCAGCCGGACCTTCGAGAATGGCTACACCTTC. Protein sequence: CASSRTFENGYTF.

This chain joins TRBV15 and TRBJ1-1; D is undetermined. Per the germline V gene, CDR1 is LNHNV and CDR2 is YYDKDF (reference sequence). This CDR3 contains 12 residues. Trimming pared 1 base from V and 2 bases from J, leaving 2 bases between. CDR3 in DNA: TGTGCCACCAGCAGAGTTAACACTGAAGCTTTCTTT. It is translated as CATSRVNTEAFF.